This T cell receptor (beta chain) originates from a study of shared clonotypes between healthy human individuals. The count of this clone is one. Donors were healthy HIV-negative adults without recently reported acute infections or vaccinations. Per the authors' pipeline: Junction-only immunoSEQ data arrived without quality scores, meaning filtering differed. The assay was immunoSEQ multiplex PCR, and TCRdb's table has in-frame clones only and misses some. From that table come the V and J calls and clone size; the DNA was used to work out D and trimming. The data contain over a million clones, 95% to 99% of them seen just once; the ten biggest clones take up 0.4% to 0.55%. CDR1 is LNHDA and CDR2 is SQIVND in the germline V gene (reference sequence). V lost 5 bases and J lost 7, with 14 bases in between. The CDR3 extends over 13 amino acids.

The V and J genes are TRBV19 and TRBJ1-1; no clear D. Sequencing used naive CD4+ T cells sorted from blood. Subset meaning: CD45RA+ positively selected. The sequence derives from a man aged 30 to 39 in good health. CDR3 amino acids: CASSPLRGFEAFF. The CDR3 DNA reads as TGTGCCAGTAGTCCCCTGAGAGGTTTTGAAGCTTTCTTT.